Shown below are 17 T cell receptor beta chains from a single sample sequenced in a study of a mutant IDH1 vaccine in newly diagnosed glioma. Sample time point: week 5, during vaccination. What each vaccine dose contained was 300 ug of mutant IDH1 20-mer peptide, accompanied by topical imiquimod. The table came from immunoSEQ multiplex PCR; TCRdb's copy has only in-frame clones and leaves some out. The top ten hold about 5.2% of the sample, which has 53,000 or so clones, around four fifths seen once. For these receptors, no antigen is known. Sequencing used PBMCs, obtained from a glioma patient whose treatment included an IDH1 peptide vaccine. Receptors were obtained from a man in his fifties or sixties with glioma.

This clone was recorded a few times. The chain is built from TRBV7-3 and TRBJ1-1; the D gene is possibly TRBD1 (5 bases). This CDR3 has 13 residues. Germline V gene sequence: CDR1 SGHTA, CDR2 FQGTGA. Trimming removed 5 bases at V and 3 bases at J, with 10 bases between. The CDR3 spells CASSHTGDTEAFF. CDR3 bases: TGTGCCAGCAGCCACACGGGGGACACTGAAGCTTTCTTT.

This chain uses TRBV30 with TRBJ2-3, with a tentative D call TRBD2 (7 bases). Trimming cost V 0 bases and J 8 bases, with 12 bases left between them. The CDR3 totals 13 residues. CDR1 GTSNPN and CDR2 SVGIG come from the germline V gene (reference sequence). CDR3 nucleotide sequence: TGTGCCTGGAGTGTAAGGGGGGGCGGTACGCAGTATTTT. This codes for CAWSVRGGGTQYF.

This clone has a single count. The chain carries TRBV27 and TRBJ1-2, with D possibly TRBD1 on 5 matching bases. The CDR3 loop spans 14 amino acids. From germline, CDR1 is MNHEY and CDR2 SMNVEV (reference sequence). Trimming cost V 3 bases and J 8 bases, with 16 bases left between them. The chain's CDR3 is CASSLEGEAKGYTF. DNA for the CDR3: TGTGCCAGCAGTTTGGAAGGGGAGGCGAAAGGCTACACCTTC.

This chain links TRBV11-3 with TRBJ2-2; 8 positions match TRBD1. CDR1 SGHNT and CDR2 YENEEA come from the germline V gene. The CDR3 extends over 13 amino acids. The V segment lost 6 bases and the J segment 8 bases; nucleotides outside the gene matches: 5. CDR3 protein: CASRGDRGGELFF. The CDR3 nucleotides are TGTGCCAGCAGGGGAGACAGGGGAGGGGAGCTGTTTTTT.

J is TRBJ2-7 and V is TRBV6-1, with TRBD1 matching over 12 bases. This CDR3 has 17 residues. In germline, CDR1 is MNHNS, CDR2 SASEGT. Losses at the gene ends were 1 base for V and 6 bases for J; bases not matched to a gene: 10. The CDR3 region has the DNA TGTGCCAGCAGTGAAGGGTGGTCCGGGACAGGGGGCCTCGAGCAGTACTTC. It translates to CASSEGWSGTGGLEQYF.

This chain joins TRBV7-2 and TRBJ2-5; a weak D match, TRBD2 (6 bases). V was clipped by 5 bases and J by 3 bases, with 10 bases between them. The germline V gene has CDR1 SGHTA and CDR2 FQGNSA. The CDR3 spans 13 residues. The DNA of the CDR3 is TGTGCCAGCAGCCCCTGGGGGGAAGAGACCCAGTACTTC. Amino acids: CASSPWGEETQYF.

CDR3 nucleotide sequence: TGTGCCAGCAGCTTACCGTCCGGAGATACGCAGTATTTT. It yields the protein CASSLPSGDTQYF. The V call is TRBV7-6, the J call TRBJ2-3; D remains unclear. The CDR3 totals 13 residues. V lost 2 bases and J 5 bases, leaving 8 bases between the germline ends. The germline CDR1 and CDR2 sequences are SGHVS and FNYEAQ. The full variable domain, completed using reference TRBV7-6 and TRBJ2-3, is GAGVSQSPRYKVTKRGQDVALRCDPISGHVSLYWYRQALGQGPEFLTYFNYEAQQDKSGLPNDRFSAERPEGSISTLTIQRTEQRDSAMYRCASSLPSGDTQYFGPGTRLTVL.

This clone showed up just a few times. The chain links TRBV6-1 to TRBJ1-1, with 8 bases fitting TRBD1. V was clipped by 6 bases and J by 4 bases; unmatched bases: 10. This CDR3 contains 15 residues. CDR1 is MNHNS and CDR2 is SASEGT in the germline V gene. DNA for the CDR3: TGTGCCAGCAGACAGGGGGAAAGACTACTCACTGAAGCTTTCTTT. Translation gives CASRQGERLLTEAFF.

The chain recombines TRBV9 with TRBJ2-3; perhaps D is TRBD1 or TRBD2 (5 bases each). This CDR3 comprises 15 residues. Germline lookup yields CDR1 SGDLS and CDR2 YYNGEE. With 0 bases removed from V and 4 bases from J, the gap between germline ends came to 12 bases. The CDR3 bases are TGTGCCAGCAGCGTAGTTGGGGGTCCCCCAGATACGCAGTATTTT. This translates into CASSVVGGPPDTQYF.

V is TRBV5-1 and J is TRBJ1-3; 7 bases fit TRBD1. The CDR3 is 16 amino acids. Trimming at V came to 4 bases and at J to 0 bases, leaving 7 bases not matched to a gene. CDR1 and CDR2 (germline): SGHRS, YFSETQ. CDR3 DNA sequence: TGCGCCAGCAGCCCGGGACAGAGCATCTCTGGAAACACCATATATTTT. Amino acids: CASSPGQSISGNTIYF.

The chain combines TRBV4-1 with TRBJ2-3, with D unresolved. V lost 3 bases and J lost 2, with 6 bases in between. Germline CDR1 reads MGHRA; CDR2 reads YSYEKL. This CDR3 contains 13 residues. CDR3 DNA: TGCGCCAGCAGCCAGCAGTCCACAGATACGCAGTATTTT. This gives the protein CASSQQSTDTQYF.

In its sample, this clone ranks as medium-sized. The chain couples TRBV7-9 to TRBJ1-2; 7 positions agree with TRBD1. Trimming at V came to 0 bases and at J to 8 bases, leaving 3 bases not matched to a gene. The CDR3 covers 13 residues. The germline CDR1 and CDR2 sequences are SEHNR and FQNEAQ (reference sequence). The CDR3 loop reads CASSLATGSGYTF. The CDR3 DNA follows: TGTGCCAGCAGCTTAGCGACAGGGAGCGGCTACACCTTC.

The sample holds one count of this clone. The chain carries TRBV5-1 and TRBJ1-1, with TRBD1 matching 7 bases. The length of the CDR3 is 16 residues. The V and J ends lost 5 bases and 1 base, in that order; junction bases with no gene match: 11. Germline lookup yields CDR1 SGHRS and CDR2 YFSETQ. This chain's CDR3 is CASSRRNRGRNTEAFF. As DNA, the CDR3 is TGCGCCAGCAGTAGGAGAAACAGGGGACGGAACACTGAAGCTTTCTTT.

This clone is labeled medium-sized. The chain has TRBV10-3 and TRBJ1-1; the match to TRBD1 covers 7 bases. V lost 11 bases, J lost 4 bases, and 7 bases stayed unmatched. This CDR3 contains 12 residues. Germline loops: CDR1 ENHRY, CDR2 SYGVKD. The CDR3 bases are TGTGCCGGGGGGACAGCAGGCACTGAAGCTTTCTTT. Protein sequence: CAGGTAGTEAFF.

This chain links TRBV19 with TRBJ1-2; tentative D call: TRBD1 (6 bases). The CDR3 is made up of 15 amino acids. Germline assignment: CDR1 LNHDA and CDR2 SQIVND (reference sequence). Trimming stripped 5 bases from V and 4 bases from J, with 17 bases between. CDR3 loop: CASSPRGGAGYGYTF. In nucleotides, the CDR3 is TGTGCCAGTAGTCCCCGGGGGGGGGCAGGCTATGGCTACACCTTC.

The CDR3 here is CASAGDSLNTEAFF. Written as DNA, the CDR3 is TGTGCCAGTGCGGGGGACAGCTTGAACACTGAAGCTTTCTTT. The chain joins TRBV19 to TRBJ1-1, with 7 bases matching TRBD1. Unmatched junction bases numbered 6, after V lost 8 bases and J lost 0 bases. Per the germline V gene, CDR1 is LNHDA and CDR2 is SQIVND (reference sequence). This CDR3 region has 14 residues.

V usage is TRBV5-5 and J usage is TRBJ1-4, with no clear D. The CDR3 contains 16 residues. The V gene lost 0 bases and the J gene lost 2 bases, with 11 bases spanning the gap. Germline V lookup: CDR1 SGHKS, CDR2 YYEKEE (reference sequence). This chain's CDR3 is CASSLAALVTNEKLFF. For the CDR3, the DNA is TGTGCCAGCAGCTTGGCGGCGTTAGTGACTAATGAAAAACTGTTTTTT.